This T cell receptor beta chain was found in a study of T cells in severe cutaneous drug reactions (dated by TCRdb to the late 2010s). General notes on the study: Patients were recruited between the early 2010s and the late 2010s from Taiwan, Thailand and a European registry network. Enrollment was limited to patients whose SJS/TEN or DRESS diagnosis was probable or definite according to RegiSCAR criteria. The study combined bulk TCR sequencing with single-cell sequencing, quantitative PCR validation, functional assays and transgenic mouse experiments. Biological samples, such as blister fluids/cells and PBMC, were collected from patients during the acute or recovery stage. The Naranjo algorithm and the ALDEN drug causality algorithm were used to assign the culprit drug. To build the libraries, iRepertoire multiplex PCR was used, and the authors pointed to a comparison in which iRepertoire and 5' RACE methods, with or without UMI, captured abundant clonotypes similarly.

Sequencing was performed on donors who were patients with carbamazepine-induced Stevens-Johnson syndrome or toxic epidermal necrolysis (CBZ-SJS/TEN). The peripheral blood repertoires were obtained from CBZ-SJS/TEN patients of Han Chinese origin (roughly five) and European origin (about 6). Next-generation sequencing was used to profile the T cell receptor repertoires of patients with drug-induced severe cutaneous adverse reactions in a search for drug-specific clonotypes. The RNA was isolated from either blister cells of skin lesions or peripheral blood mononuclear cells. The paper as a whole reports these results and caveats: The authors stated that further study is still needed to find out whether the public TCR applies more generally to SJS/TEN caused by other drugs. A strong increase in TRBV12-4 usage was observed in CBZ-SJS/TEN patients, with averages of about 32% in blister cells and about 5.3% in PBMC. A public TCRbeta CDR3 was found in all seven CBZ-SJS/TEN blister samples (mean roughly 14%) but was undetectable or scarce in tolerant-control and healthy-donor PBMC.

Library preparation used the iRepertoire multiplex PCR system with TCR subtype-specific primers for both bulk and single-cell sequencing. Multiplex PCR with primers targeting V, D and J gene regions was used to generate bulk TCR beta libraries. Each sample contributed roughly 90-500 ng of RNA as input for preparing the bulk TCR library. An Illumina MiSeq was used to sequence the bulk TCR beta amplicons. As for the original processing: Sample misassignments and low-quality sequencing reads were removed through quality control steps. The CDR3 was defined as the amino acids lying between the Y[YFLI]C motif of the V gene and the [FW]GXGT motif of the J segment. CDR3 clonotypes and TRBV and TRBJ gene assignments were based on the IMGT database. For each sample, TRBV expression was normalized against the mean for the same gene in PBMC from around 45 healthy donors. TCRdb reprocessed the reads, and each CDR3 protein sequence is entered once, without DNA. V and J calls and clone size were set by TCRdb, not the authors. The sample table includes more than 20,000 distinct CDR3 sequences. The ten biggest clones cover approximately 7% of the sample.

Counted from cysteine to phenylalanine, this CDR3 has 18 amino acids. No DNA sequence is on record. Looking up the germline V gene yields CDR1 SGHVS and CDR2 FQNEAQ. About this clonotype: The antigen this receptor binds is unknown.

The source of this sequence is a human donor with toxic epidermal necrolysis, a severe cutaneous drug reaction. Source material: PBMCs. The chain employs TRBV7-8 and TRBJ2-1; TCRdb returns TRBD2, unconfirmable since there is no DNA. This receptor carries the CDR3 CASSLGRGLLHSYNEQFF.